These 10 T cell receptor beta chains were all obtained from the same sample, sequenced in a study of T cell responses to AZD1222 COVID-19 vaccine. The assay was immunoSEQ multiplex PCR, and TCRdb's table has in-frame clones only and misses some. In the table there are 70,000 to 95,000 clones, 85% to 90% of which are singletons. The input for sequencing was peripheral blood, taken 28 days after the second AZD1222 dose. These receptors came from an adult who received the AZD1222 COVID-19 vaccine.

The V and J genes are TRBV2 and TRBJ2-7, with 10 bases that match TRBD1. Germline V lookup: CDR1 SNHLY, CDR2 FYNNEI. J lost 5 bases, V lost 5 bases, and 3 bases had no gene match. The CDR3 covers 13 residues. The CDR3 is CASSRDRGDEQYF. The CDR3 DNA is TGTGCCAGCAGTAGGGACAGGGGAGACGAGCAGTACTTC. Together with reference TRBV2 and TRBJ2-7, the CDR3 gives the full variable domain: EPEVTQTPSHQVTQMGQEVILRCVPISNHLYFYWYRQILGQKVEFLVSFYNNEISEKSEIFDDQFSVERPDGSNFTLKIRSTKLEDSAMYFCASSRDRGDEQYFGPGTRLTVT.

The V gene is TRBV28, the J gene TRBJ1-6, with D possibly TRBD1 on 6 matching bases. CDR1 MDHEN and CDR2 SYDVKM come from the germline V gene. The CDR3 is 16 amino acids. The V and J ends lost 3 bases and 6 bases respectively, with 15 bases between them. The CDR3 sequence: CASSFLGGSGNSPLHF. The CDR3 DNA follows: TGTGCCAGCAGTTTTCTTGGGGGCTCCGGTAATTCACCCCTCCACTTT.

The V gene is TRBV5-1, the J gene TRBJ2-1, with 10 bases fitting TRBD2. The CDR3 is 15 amino acids. Trimming cost V 0 bases and J 5 bases; bases outside gene matches: 2. Germline CDR1 SGHRS, CDR2 YFSETQ. The CDR3, as DNA: TGCGCCAGCAGCTTGGTAGCGGGGGGCCACAATGAGCAGTTCTTC. Its translation: CASSLVAGGHNEQFF. Supplemented by reference TRBV5-1 and TRBJ2-1, the full variable domain reads KAGVTQTPRYLIKTRGQQVTLSCSPISGHRSVSWYQQTPGQGLQFLFEYFSETQRNKGNFPGRFSGRQFSNSRSEMNVSTLELGDSALYLCASSLVAGGHNEQFFGPGTRLTVL.

This clone was detected only once. This rearrangement joins TRBV6-2 or TRBV6-3 to TRBJ1-2, with D possibly TRBD1 on 6 matching bases. The germline CDR1 and CDR2 sequences are MNHEY and SVGEGT. V lost 6 bases and J 4 bases, leaving 21 bases between the germline ends. The length of the CDR3 is 16 residues. CDR3 amino acids: CASSPNMNRERYGYTF. The CDR3 DNA sequence: TGTGCCAGCAGCCCCAATATGAACAGGGAGCGCTATGGCTACACCTTC.

This clone has only a few counts. V and J are TRBV7-9 and TRBJ2-1, with TRBD2 matching over 10 bases. The CDR3 contains 17 residues. Per the germline V gene, CDR1 is SEHNR and CDR2 is FQNEAQ (reference sequence). V gave up 4 bases and J gave up 7 bases; unmatched junction bases: 13. The CDR3 reads CASSYSGTSAPLNEQFF. DNA of the CDR3: TGTGCCAGCAGCTACTCCGGGACTAGCGCCCCATTAAATGAGCAGTTCTTC.

The rearrangement joins TRBV2 to TRBJ1-1; 7 nucleotides match TRBD1. J gave up 3 bases and V 10 bases, and 5 bases lay outside the gene matches. The CDR3 sequence is 12 residues long. CDR1 is SNHLY, CDR2 FYNNEI, per germline. The CDR3 spells CAIRTGDTEAFF. CDR3 DNA sequence: TGTGCCATTCGGACAGGAGACACTGAAGCTTTCTTT.

The V gene is TRBV10-3, the J gene TRBJ2-3; weak D call: TRBD2 (5 bases). The CDR3 runs to 11 residues. Germline values: CDR1 ENHRY, CDR2 SYGVKD. Trimming took 4 bases from V and 6 from J, leaving 5 bases between them. The CDR3, as DNA: TGTGCCATCAGTGGCGGGGATACGCAGTATTTT. This gives the protein CAISGGDTQYF.

The V gene is TRBV5-5, the J gene TRBJ2-7; unclear D gene. Germline CDR1 and CDR2: SGHKS and YYEKEE (reference sequence). V lost 0 bases and J lost 2, with 6 bases in between. The CDR3 extends over 13 amino acids. The CDR3 DNA sequence: TGTGCCAGCAGCTTGGCGCCGACCTACGAGCAGTACTTC. It specifies CASSLAPTYEQYF.

This clone was detected a few times. J is TRBJ1-4 and V is TRBV28; possibly TRBD1 for D (6 bases). The CDR3 has 13 residues. Per the germline V gene, CDR1 is MDHEN and CDR2 is SYDVKM. V dropped 8 bases and J dropped 6 bases, with 13 bases sitting between them. The CDR3 DNA is TGTGCCAGCCACAGGGTAAACGATGAAAAACTGTTTTTT. It translates to CASHRVNDEKLFF.

The CDR3 spells CASSPGDSYGYTF. CDR3 nucleotide sequence: TGTGCCAGCAGCCCGGGGGACAGCTATGGCTACACCTTC. The J gene is TRBJ1-2, the V gene TRBV5-5, with 7 bases aligning to TRBD1. CDR3 length: 13 residues. V was pared by 4 bases and J by 4 bases, with 4 bases of the junction left unmatched. Germline CDR1 is SGHKS and CDR2 is YYEKEE (reference sequence).